This T cell receptor (beta chain) appears in the sequencing data of a study of blood T cell repertoires in COVID-19. Study background: PBMCs, B-cell-depleted T cells, or T cells were the source of the cDNA or gDNA that made up the material.

This CDR3 comprises 12 residues. Generated by immunoSEQ multiplex PCR, the TCRdb table keeps only in-frame clones and is missing some. This sample has 210,000 or so clones, with 83% found just once. This chain joins TRBV12-1 and TRBJ2-1; TRBD1 reflects the table's D call only, with no check against the DNA. TRBV12-1 represents a pseudogene. The source material was peripheral blood. This receptor was identified in a man aged 50 to 60 with active or convalescent COVID-19. CDR3 loop: CASSHQRGQQFF. In DNA form, the CDR3 reads TGTGCCAGCAGCCACCAAAGGGGTCAGCAGTTCTTC.